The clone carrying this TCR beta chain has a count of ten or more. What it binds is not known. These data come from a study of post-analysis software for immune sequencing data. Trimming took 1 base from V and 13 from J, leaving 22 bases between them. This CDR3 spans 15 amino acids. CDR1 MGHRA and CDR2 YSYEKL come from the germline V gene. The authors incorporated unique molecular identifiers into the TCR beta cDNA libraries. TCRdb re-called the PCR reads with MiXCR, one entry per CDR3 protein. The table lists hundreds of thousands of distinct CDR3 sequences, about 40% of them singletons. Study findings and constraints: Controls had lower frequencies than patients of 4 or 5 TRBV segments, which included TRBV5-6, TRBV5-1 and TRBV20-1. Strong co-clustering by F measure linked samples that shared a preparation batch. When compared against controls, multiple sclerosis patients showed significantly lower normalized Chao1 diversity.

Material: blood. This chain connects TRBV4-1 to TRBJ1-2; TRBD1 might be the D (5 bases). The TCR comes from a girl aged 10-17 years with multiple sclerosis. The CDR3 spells CASSQGQTVPGIFTF. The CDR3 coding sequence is TGCGCCAGCAGCCAAGGACAGACCGTGCCGGGTATCTTCACCTTC.